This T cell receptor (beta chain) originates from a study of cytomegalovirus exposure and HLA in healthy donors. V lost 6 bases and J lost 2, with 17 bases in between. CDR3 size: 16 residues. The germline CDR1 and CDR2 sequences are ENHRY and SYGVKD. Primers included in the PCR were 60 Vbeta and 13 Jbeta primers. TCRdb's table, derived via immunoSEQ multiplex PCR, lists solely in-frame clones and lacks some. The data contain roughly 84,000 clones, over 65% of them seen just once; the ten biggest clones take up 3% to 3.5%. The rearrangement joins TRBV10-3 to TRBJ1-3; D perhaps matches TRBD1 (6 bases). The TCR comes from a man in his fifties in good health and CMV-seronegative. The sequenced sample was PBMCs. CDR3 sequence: CAISPAQGSPGNTIYF. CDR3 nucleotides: TGTGCCATCAGCCCTGCCCAGGGGTCCCCTGGAAACACCATATATTTT.